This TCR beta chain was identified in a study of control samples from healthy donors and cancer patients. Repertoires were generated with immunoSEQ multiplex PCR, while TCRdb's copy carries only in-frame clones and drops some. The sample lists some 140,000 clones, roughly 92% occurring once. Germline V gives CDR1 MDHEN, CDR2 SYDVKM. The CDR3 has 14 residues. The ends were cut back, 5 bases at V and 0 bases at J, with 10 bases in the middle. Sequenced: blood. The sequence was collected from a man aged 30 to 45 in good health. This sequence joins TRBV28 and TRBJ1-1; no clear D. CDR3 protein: CASSQGRLNTEAFF. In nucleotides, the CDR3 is TGTGCCAGCAGTCAAGGGAGGTTGAACACTGAAGCTTTCTTT.